The T cell receptor (beta chain) under discussion was sequenced for a study of cytomegalovirus exposure and HLA in healthy donors. Study conclusions and caveats: Follow-up analysis seemed to connect common viral pathogens with several of the most significant clusters identified. Certain indistinguishable V segments, among them TRBV6-2 and TRBV6-3, were excluded. Cytomegalovirus status was reportedly diagnosed by the classifier with high specificity and sensitivity.

Looked up from germline, CDR1 is MDHEN and CDR2 is SYDVKM. The J segment lost 4 bases and the V segment lost 4 bases, leaving 12 bases of the junction unmatched. This CDR3 contains 16 residues. It was with 60 Vbeta and 13 Jbeta primers that the PCR ran. Assay used: immunoSEQ multiplex PCR; TCRdb lists only in-frame clones, some missing. The data hold 170,000 or so clones, with 77% observed a single time. For this clone: The antigen remains unidentified.

This TCR was recovered from a woman aged 25 to 39 in good health and CMV-seropositive. V is TRBV28 and J is TRBJ1-1; 7 bases map to TRBD1. Sample: PBMCs. CDR3 amino acids: CASSSLPGQRSTEAFF. For the CDR3, the DNA is TGTGCCAGCAGTTCCTTGCCGGGACAGCGGAGCACTGAAGCTTTCTTT.